These 15 T cell receptor beta chains were all obtained from the same sample, sequenced in a study of cytomegalovirus exposure and HLA in healthy donors. The repertoire was sequenced with immunoSEQ multiplex PCR; TCRdb's copy has only in-frame clones and lacks some. This sample has around 190,000 clones, with 80% to 85% found just once. Sequenced input: PBMCs. The receptors were gathered from a woman younger than 45 in good health and CMV-seronegative.

The V gene is TRBV2, the J gene TRBJ1-5; D gene unclear. Germline CDR1 SNHLY, CDR2 FYNNEI. The CDR3 runs 13 residues. Deletions cut 6 bases from V and 0 bases from J, with 6 bases between. This chain's CDR3 is CASRGFSNQPQHF. CDR3 DNA sequence: TGTGCCAGCAGGGGCTTTAGCAATCAGCCCCAGCATTTT.

This clone occurred once. The V and J genes are TRBV15 and TRBJ2-3, with TRBD2 matching 12 bases. The CDR3 sequence is 16 residues long. The V segment lost 1 base and the J segment 3 bases; nucleotides outside the gene matches: 2. Per the germline V gene, CDR1 is LNHNV and CDR2 is YYDKDF (reference sequence). CDR3 loop: CATSRGLAGATDTQYF. The CDR3 DNA reads TGTGCCACCAGCAGAGGACTAGCGGGAGCTACAGATACGCAGTATTTT.

The chain carries TRBV10-3 and TRBJ1-2; TRBD1 is a possible D gene (5 bases). Germline V lookup: CDR1 ENHRY, CDR2 SYGVKD. The length of the CDR3 is 17 residues. The germline V and J ends were trimmed by 3 bases and 6 bases, with 23 bases remaining between them. The CDR3 DNA sequence: TGTGCCATCAGTGATCTAACCCAGGACGCGACGGGGGATGGCTACACCTTC. Translating gives CAISDLTQDATGDGYTF.

The rearrangement joins TRBV10-2 to TRBJ1-3, with 10 bases matching TRBD1. This CDR3 comprises 16 residues. From germline, CDR1 is WSHSY and CDR2 SAAADI. Trimming at V came to 3 bases and at J to 7 bases, leaving 9 bases not matched to a gene. The DNA for the CDR3 is TGCGCCAGCAGTGAAAGGGGACAGGGGCTATGGAACACCATATATTTT. Translation gives CASSERGQGLWNTIYF.

V is TRBV5-1 and J is TRBJ2-1, with 7 bases aligning to TRBD1. Germline CDR1 reads SGHRS; CDR2 reads YFSETQ. Unmatched junction bases numbered 14, after V lost 5 bases and J lost 9 bases. The CDR3 is made up of 15 amino acids. CDR3 protein: CASRPGTVNRGEQFF. The CDR3, as DNA: TGCGCCAGCAGACCTGGGACAGTTAACAGAGGTGAGCAGTTCTTC.

This clone is a singleton in its sample. The V call is TRBV6-5, the J call TRBJ2-1; possibly TRBD2 for D (7 bases). V was cut by 9 bases and J by 9 bases, with 12 bases left in between. From germline, CDR1 is MNHEY and CDR2 SVGAGI. The CDR3 sequence is 11 residues long. The CDR3 nucleotides read TGTGCCAGTATAGGGGGGGGTGAGCAGTTCTTC. Amino acid sequence: CASIGGGEQFF.

The chain joins TRBV18 to TRBJ2-7; 7 bases match TRBD1. The CDR3 extends over 13 amino acids. Losses at the gene ends were 4 bases for V and 5 bases for J; bases not matched to a gene: 5. Germline V gives CDR1 KGHSH, CDR2 LQKENI. CDR3 coding DNA: TGTGCCAGCTCACAGGGACAGTTGGACGAGCAGTACTTC. This sequence encodes CASSQGQLDEQYF.

The sample holds one count of this clone. This sequence joins TRBV7-9 and TRBJ2-4; D is undetermined. Germline V lookup: CDR1 SEHNR, CDR2 FQNEAQ (reference sequence). The length of the CDR3 is 14 residues. V lost 4 bases and J 0 bases, leaving 7 bases between the germline ends. The CDR3 coding sequence is TGTGCCAGCAGCTCGGTAATAGCCAAAAACATTCAGTACTTC. Protein: CASSSVIAKNIQYF. Drawing the rest from reference TRBV7-9 and TRBJ2-4, the complete variable domain is DTGVSQNPRHKITKRGQNVTFRCDPISEHNRLYWYRQTLGQGPEFLTYFQNEAQLEKSRLLSDRFSAERPKGSFSTLEIQRTEQGDSAMYLCASSSVIAKNIQYFGAGTRLSVL.

This clone has just a few counts. The chain is built from TRBV27 and TRBJ2-7; no definite D call. With 1 base removed from V and 5 bases from J, the gap between germline ends came to 15 bases. The CDR3 consists of 15 residues. Germline V gene data show CDR1 as MNHEY and CDR2 as SMNVEV (reference sequence). The CDR3, as DNA: TGTGCCAGCAGTTTATTCGGGTCAGTTGAGGACGAGCAGTACTTC. It yields the protein CASSLFGSVEDEQYF.

The chain uses TRBV4-2 and TRBJ1-5; 8 bases are a match to TRBD1. This CDR3 has 17 amino acids. Trimming removed 1 base from V and 4 bases from J; junction bases left unmatched: 9. Germline CDR1 LGHNA, CDR2 YNFKEQ. In DNA form, the CDR3 reads TGTGCCAGCAGCCAAGCGGTCAACGGACAGGGAAATCAGCCCCAGCATTTT. Encoded protein: CASSQAVNGQGNQPQHF.

In this sample, this clone turned up a few times. The chain combines TRBV7-9 with TRBJ1-1; TRBD1 matches at 10 bases. Germline V CDR1 and CDR2: SEHNR, FQNEAQ (reference sequence). V shed 5 bases, J shed 5 bases, and the junction held 14 bases outside the gene matches. The CDR3 has 17 amino acids. CDR3 loop: CASSPTVLGQGTTEAFF. CDR3 nucleotide sequence: TGTGCCAGCAGCCCAACGGTGTTGGGACAGGGGACGACTGAAGCTTTCTTT.

The chain combines TRBV6-1 with TRBJ2-3; a weak D match, TRBD2 (7 bases). Trimming removed 0 bases at V and 6 bases at J, with 19 bases between. Germline V gene data show CDR1 as MNHNS and CDR2 as SASEGT. The CDR3 runs 17 residues. In nucleotides, the CDR3 is TGTGCCAGCAGTGAAGCGCGGGGGCTACTTGTTTCGGATACGCAGTATTTT. It specifies CASSEARGLLVSDTQYF.

This clone has only a few counts. The CDR3 is CASRTGGGYEQYF. In DNA form, the CDR3 reads TGTGCCAGCAGAACAGGGGGCGGGTACGAGCAGTACTTC. The chain has TRBV6-1 and TRBJ2-7; 9 bases match TRBD1. CDR3 length: 13 residues. Germline CDR1 and CDR2: MNHNS and SASEGT. The V gene end was trimmed by 6 bases and the J gene end by 4 bases; junction bases not matched to a gene: 4.

This clone was seen more than once but under ten times. The chain carries TRBV12-5 and TRBJ1-5, with D possibly matching TRBD1 (6 bases). Germline CDR1 and CDR2: LGHNT and FRNRAP. This CDR3 is built from 14 residues. V gave up 6 bases and J gave up 0 bases, with 9 bases separating them. CDR3 nucleotides: TGTGCTAGTGGGGACAGCTATAGCAATCAGCCCCAGCATTTT. Amino acids: CASGDSYSNQPQHF.

The rearrangement uses TRBV7-2 and TRBJ1-5, with D uncertain. Germline V lookup: CDR1 SGHTA, CDR2 FQGNSA. Trimming removed 4 bases at V and 7 bases at J, with 11 bases between. CDR3 length: 13 amino acids. CDR3 sequence reads: CASSSGLRQPQHF. CDR3 DNA: TGTGCCAGCAGCTCCGGACTGAGACAGCCCCAGCATTTT.